Below, 4 T cell receptor beta chains from the same sample are listed, as sequenced in a study of blood T cell repertoires in COVID-19. This table comes from immunoSEQ multiplex PCR, and its TCRdb copy is limited to in-frame clones, with some not included. The repertoire holds 400,000 to 450,000 clones, 80% to 90% seen once, with 0.95% to 1.2% in the top ten. Sequencing used PBMCs or T cells enriched from blood (not recorded which). The receptors originated from a man aged 25 to 40 who had recovered from COVID-19.

This clone was detected only once. The CDR3 reads CASSLESPPGGTEAFF. The CDR3 nucleotides are TGTGCCAGTAGTCTTGAATCCCCCCCGGGTGGCACTGAAGCTTTCTTT. The chain employs TRBV19 and TRBJ1-1, with D unclear. This CDR3 spans 16 amino acids. With 5 bases removed from V and 4 bases from J, the gap between germline ends came to 20 bases. CDR1 LNHDA and CDR2 SQIVND come from the germline V gene (reference sequence).

Notes on this clone: Other DNA sequences in the sample encode the same CDR3. The rearrangement joins TRBV9 to TRBJ1-5, with 10 bases that match TRBD1. Unmatched junction bases numbered 1, after V lost 2 bases and J lost 5 bases. CDR1 SGDLS and CDR2 YYNGEE come from the germline V gene. The CDR3 has 14 residues. As DNA, the CDR3 is TGTGCCAGCAGCGTCGGGACAGGGGATCAGCCCCAGCATTTT. Its protein product is CASSVGTGDQPQHF.

The chain employs TRBV29-1 and TRBJ1-2; D is unclear. The CDR3 runs 12 residues. V was shortened by 5 bases and J by 4 bases, with 11 bases between the two germline ends. Germline assignment: CDR1 SQVTM and CDR2 ANQGSEA. DNA for the CDR3: TGCAGCGTTATGACGGACTTCTATGGCTACACCTTC. It encodes CSVMTDFYGYTF.

The chain carries TRBV5-1 and TRBJ1-6, with D uncertain. Germline V lookup: CDR1 SGHRS, CDR2 YFSETQ. The V gene lost 0 bases and the J gene lost 7 bases, with 14 bases spanning the gap. The CDR3 length is 16 residues. The CDR3 DNA reads TGCGCCAGCAGCTTGGCCACAGCCGAATTAAATTCACCCCTCCACTTT. This encodes CASSLATAELNSPLHF.